Shown below are 8 T cell receptor beta chains from a single sample sequenced in a study of blood T cell repertoires in COVID-19. Clones were read by immunoSEQ multiplex PCR, and TCRdb kept only the in-frame ones, dropping some. The repertoire includes 130,000 or so clones, 70% to 80% of them detected once, and 16% sits in the top ten. The sequencing input was peripheral blood. The receptors come from a man aged 50-59 years with acute or convalescent COVID-19.

This rearrangement joins TRBV5-1 to TRBJ1-4; the D is unclear. CDR1 and CDR2 (germline): SGHRS, YFSETQ. The V and J ends lost 6 bases and 8 bases respectively, with 17 bases between them. This CDR3 has 14 residues. CDR3: CASNLYRSFEKLFF. The DNA for the CDR3 is TGCGCCAGCAATTTGTACAGAAGCTTCGAAAAACTGTTTTTT.

This chain connects TRBV11-2 to TRBJ1-4, with TRBD1 matching over 9 bases. Germline V CDR1 and CDR2: SGHAT, FQNNGV. J lost 13 bases, V lost 5 bases, and 5 bases had no gene match. The CDR3 is 12 amino acids. This CDR3 reads CASSLSGQGLFF. The CDR3 DNA follows: TGTGCCAGCAGCCTGTCGGGACAGGGACTGTTTTTT. Full variable domain (outside the CDR3, taken from reference TRBV11-2 and TRBJ1-4): EAGVAQSPRYKIIEKRQSVAFWCNPISGHATLYWYQQILGQGPKLLIQFQNNGVVDDSQLPKDRFSAERLKGVDSTLKIQPAKLEDSAVYLCASSLSGQGLFFGSGTQLSVL.

This clone was seen a single time. The rearrangement uses TRBV9 and TRBJ1-1; D gene uncertain. CDR3 length equals 13 residues. The V end was cut by 1 base, the J end by 1 base, with 5 bases between. Germline loops: CDR1 SGDLS, CDR2 YYNGEE. The CDR3: CASSVIANTEAFF. In DNA form, the CDR3 reads TGTGCCAGCAGCGTAATAGCGAACACTGAAGCTTTCTTT.

In this sample, this clone turned up a few times. CDR3 DNA sequence: TGTGCCAGCAGCCCCGCCGGACAGGGGTACGAGCAGTACGTC. Encoded protein: CASSPAGQGYEQYV. This sequence joins TRBV11-2 and TRBJ2-7; the match to TRBD1 covers 9 bases. The CDR3 covers 14 residues. Germline CDR1 SGHAT, CDR2 FQNNGV. J was trimmed by 4 bases and V by 5 bases; bases with no gene match: 6.

The J gene is TRBJ1-4, the V gene TRBV3-1 (or the pseudogene TRBV3-2); 11 nucleotides line up with TRBD1. The CDR3 length is 17 residues. Germline CDR1 LGHDT, CDR2 YNNKEL (reference sequence). J gave up 7 bases and V 2 bases, and 9 bases lay outside the gene matches. CDR3 sequence: CASSQSPGQGVLEKLFF. CDR3 DNA: TGTGCCAGCAGCCAATCTCCGGGACAGGGGGTACTTGAAAAACTGTTTTTT.

V is TRBV10-2 and J is TRBJ2-1, with TRBD2 matching over 10 bases. The ends lost 6 bases at V and 9 bases at J; junction bases unmatched: 11. CDR1 and CDR2 (germline): WSHSY, SAAADI. The CDR3 has 15 amino acids. The CDR3 spells CASRSSGGAGGEQFF. CDR3 in DNA: TGCGCCAGCAGATCGAGCGGGGGGGCCGGCGGTGAGCAGTTCTTC.

The V gene is TRBV27, the J gene TRBJ2-1; D might be TRBD2 (5 bases). The CDR3 loop spans 13 amino acids. V was clipped by 3 bases and J by 15 bases, with 18 bases between them. Germline CDR1 reads MNHEY; CDR2 reads SMNVEV (reference sequence). DNA of the CDR3: TGTGCCAGCAGTTTCTCCCTTACTAGGCGTTTGTTCTTC. Protein sequence: CASSFSLTRRLFF.

The chain employs TRBV7-8 and TRBJ1-2, with 7 nucleotides matching TRBD1. The CDR3 has 14 residues. J lost 8 bases, V lost 1 base, and 7 bases had no gene match. CDR1 SGHVS and CDR2 FQNEAQ come from the germline V gene. The CDR3 sequence: CASSLGLQGRGYTF. The DNA of the CDR3 is TGTGCCAGCAGCTTAGGTTTACAGGGGCGGGGCTACACCTTC.